The present T cell receptor (beta chain) was sequenced within a study of CD8 T cells in Susac syndrome. It was with random hexamers that about 0.45 to 1 ug RNA was reverse transcribed. TCRdb independently ran MiXCR on the immunoSEQ multiplex PCR reads; one entry per CDR3 protein. Of 200,000 or so distinct CDR3 sequences listed, more than 90% were seen once; the top ten hold 0.093%. The receptor was derived from a human donor with multiple sclerosis. Source material: CD4+ T cells from PBMCs.

The CDR3 DNA reads as TGTGCCAGCAGCCAAGGGCCTCTCCAAGAGACCCAGTACTTC. Translated, it gives CASSQGPLQETQYF. The V call is TRBV3-1, the J call TRBJ2-5; D is undetermined. This CDR3 has 14 amino acids. In germline, CDR1 is LGHDT, CDR2 YNNKEL (reference sequence). V was pared by 1 base and J by 1 base, with 7 bases between.